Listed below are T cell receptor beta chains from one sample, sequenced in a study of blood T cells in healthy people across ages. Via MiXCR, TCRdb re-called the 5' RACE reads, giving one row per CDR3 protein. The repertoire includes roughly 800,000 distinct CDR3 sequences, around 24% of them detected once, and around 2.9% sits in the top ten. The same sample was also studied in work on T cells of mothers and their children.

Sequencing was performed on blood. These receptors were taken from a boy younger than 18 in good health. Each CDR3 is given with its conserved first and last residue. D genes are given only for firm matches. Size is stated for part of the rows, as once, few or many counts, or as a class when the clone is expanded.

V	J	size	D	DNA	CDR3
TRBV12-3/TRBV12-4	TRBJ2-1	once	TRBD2	TGTGCCAGCAGTTTAGAGGCCCGACTAGCGGGACGCTCCTACAATGAGCAGTTCTTC	CASSLEARLAGRSYNEQFF
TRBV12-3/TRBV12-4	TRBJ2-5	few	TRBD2	TGTGCCAGCAGTTACCTAGCGGCGCAAGAGACCCAGTACTTC	CASSYLAAQETQYF
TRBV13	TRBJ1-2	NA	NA	TGTGCCAGCAGCTTAAGTCCGGGGGCGACGGGTGGCTACACCTTC	CASSLSPGATGGYTF
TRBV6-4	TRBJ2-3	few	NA	TGTGCCAGCAGGAAAGGACAGCTCAGCACAGATACGCAGTATTTT	CASRKGQLSTDTQYF
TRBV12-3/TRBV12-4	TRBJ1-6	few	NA	TGTGCCAGCAGTTTAGGGGGGACACAAAATTCACCCCTCCACTTT	CASSLGGTQNSPLHF
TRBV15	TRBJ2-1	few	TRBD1	TGTGCCACCAGCAGAGAAAGGGGGACAGGGCAGTTCTTC	CATSRERGTGQFF
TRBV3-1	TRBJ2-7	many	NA	TGTGCCAGCAGCCAGGGGACCTACGAGCAGTACTTC	CASSQGTYEQYF
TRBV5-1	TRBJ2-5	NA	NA	TGCGCCAGCAGCCCCGGGGCGGGTCAAGAGACCCAGTACTTC	CASSPGAGQETQYF
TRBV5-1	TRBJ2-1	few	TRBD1	TGCGCCAGCAGCGGGGGACAGAGCTCCTACAATGAGCAGTTCTTC	CASSGGQSSYNEQFF
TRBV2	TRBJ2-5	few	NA	TGTGCCAGCAGTGGCGAGGGTTTGGGCTTAGGGACCCAGTACTTC	CASSGEGLGLGTQYF
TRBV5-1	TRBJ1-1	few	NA	TGCGCCAGCAGCTCTCGCCAGGACACTGAAGCTTTCTTT	CASSSRQDTEAFF
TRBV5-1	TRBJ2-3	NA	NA	TGCGCCAGCAGCTTTGTCGGGGGTATTTATGCAGATACGCAGTATTTT	CASSFVGGIYADTQYF
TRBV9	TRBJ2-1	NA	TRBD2	TGTGCCAGCAGCTCCCGACTAGCGGGGGGTGATGAGCAGTTCTTC	CASSSRLAGGDEQFF
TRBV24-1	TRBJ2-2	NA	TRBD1	TGTGCCACCAGTCTCAATTACAGGGGCCAAACCGGGGAGCTGTTTTTT	CATSLNYRGQTGELFF
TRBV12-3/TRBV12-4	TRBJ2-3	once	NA	TGTGCCAGCAGACGGACTACAGATACGCAGTATTTT	CASRRTTDTQYF
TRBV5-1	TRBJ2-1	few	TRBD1	TGCGCCAGCAGCTTAACGGGACAGGGCTACAATGAGCAGTTCTTC	CASSLTGQGYNEQFF
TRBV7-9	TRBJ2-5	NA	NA	TGTGCCAGCAGTACGGGACTGGACCAAGAGACCCAGTACTTC	CASSTGLDQETQYF
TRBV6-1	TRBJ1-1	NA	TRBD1	TGTGCCAGCAGTGGACAGGGAGAAGCTTTCTTT	CASSGQGEAFF
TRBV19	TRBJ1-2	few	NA	TGTGCCAGTAGTGCCCGAGCAAGAGATGGCTACACCTTC	CASSARARDGYTF
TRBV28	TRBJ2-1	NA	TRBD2	TGTGCCAGCAGGGGGACTAGCGGGAGTGTATGGGAGCAGTTCTTC	CASRGTSGSVWEQFF
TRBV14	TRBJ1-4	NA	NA	TGTGCCAGCAGCCACCGACCAGCGAGGGCCAATGAAAAACTGTTTTTT	CASSHRPARANEKLFF
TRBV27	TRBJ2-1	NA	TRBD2	TGTGCCAGCAGGGCCAGGGCGGGGGGCTACAATGAGCAGTTCTTC	CASRARAGGYNEQFF
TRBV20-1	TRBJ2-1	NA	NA	TGCAGTGCTAGTGGGACGGAACACAATGAGCAGTTCTTC	CSASGTEHNEQFF
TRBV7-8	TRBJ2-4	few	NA	TGTGCCAGCAGCTTAGCGCAGAGGACTATGGGCAAAAACATTCAGTACTTC	CASSLAQRTMGKNIQYF
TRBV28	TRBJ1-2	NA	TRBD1	TGTGCCAGCAAAGAGGGGGCTGGCTATGGCTACACCTTC	CASKEGAGYGYTF
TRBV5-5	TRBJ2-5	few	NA	TGTGCCAGCAGCTCCTCGCACTGGGGACCCGAGACCCAGTACTTC	CASSSSHWGPETQYF
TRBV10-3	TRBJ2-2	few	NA	TGTGCCATCAGTGACAATCAATACACCGGGGAGCTGTTTTTT	CAISDNQYTGELFF
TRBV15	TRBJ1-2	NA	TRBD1	TGTGCCACCAGCCCGGACAGGAGATATGGCTACACCTTC	CATSPDRRYGYTF
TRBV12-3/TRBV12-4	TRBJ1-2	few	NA	TGTGCCAGCAGTTTACTGGGGCAGGACTATGGCTACACCTTC	CASSLLGQDYGYTF
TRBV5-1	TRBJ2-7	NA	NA	TGCGCCAGCAGCTTGGAGCCAGCCCCAACCTACGAGCAGTACTTC	CASSLEPAPTYEQYF
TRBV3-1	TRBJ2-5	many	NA	TGTGCCAGTAGCCTAACTAGCAAAGAGACCCAGTACTTC	CASSLTSKETQYF
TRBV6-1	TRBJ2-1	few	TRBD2	TGTGCCAGCAGTGAACGGAGCGGGGGGGCGCATGAGCAGTTCTTC	CASSERSGGAHEQFF
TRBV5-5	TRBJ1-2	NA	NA	TGTGCCAGCAGCACCCACCCGGGGACGCAGTATGGCTACACCTTC	CASSTHPGTQYGYTF
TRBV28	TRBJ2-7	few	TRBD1	TGTGCCAGCGGAGAGGGGGCACCTTCCTACGAGCAGTACTTC	CASGEGAPSYEQYF
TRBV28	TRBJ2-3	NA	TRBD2	TGTGCCAGCAGTTTAATTAACAGCGGGGGCCGCGATACGCAGTATTTT	CASSLINSGGRDTQYF
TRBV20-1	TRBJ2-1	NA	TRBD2	TGCAGTGCCGTACCAAGACTAGCGGGGGGTCTGGTCCATGAGCAGTTCTTC	CSAVPRLAGGLVHEQFF
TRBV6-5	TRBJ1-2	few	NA	TGTGCCAGCAGTTACAGGACCTATCATGGCTACACCTTC	CASSYRTYHGYTF
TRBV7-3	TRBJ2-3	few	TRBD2	TGTGCCAGCAGCGCCCCGGGACTAGGTACGCAGTATTTT	CASSAPGLGTQYF
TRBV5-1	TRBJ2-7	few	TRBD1	TGCGCCAGCAGCCCACGCGGACAGGACGAGCAGTACTTC	CASSPRGQDEQYF
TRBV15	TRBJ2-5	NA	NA	TGTGCCACCAGCAGAGAAACAGGAGAGGGAAGGACCCAGTACTTC	CATSRETGEGRTQYF
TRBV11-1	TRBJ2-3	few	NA	TGTGCCAGCAGCTTAATGCTGAGTGAAAATACGCAGTATTTT	CASSLMLSENTQYF
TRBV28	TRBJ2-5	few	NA	TGTGCCAGCAGTTTTAATGGAGGCTTTCAAGAGACCCAGTACTTC	CASSFNGGFQETQYF
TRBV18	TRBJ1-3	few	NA	TGTGCCAGCTCATCGGGTTTCCCCTCTGGAAACACCATATATTTT	CASSSGFPSGNTIYF
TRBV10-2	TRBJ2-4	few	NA	TGCGCCAGCAGTGAGTCGAACATTCAGTACTTC	CASSESNIQYF
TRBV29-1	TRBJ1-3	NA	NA	TGCAGCGTTGTTGGGGTTTCCTCTGGAAACACCATATATTTT	CSVVGVSSGNTIYF
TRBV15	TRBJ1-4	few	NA	TGTGCCACCAGCAGAAAACAGCCTAATGAAAAACTGTTTTTT	CATSRKQPNEKLFF
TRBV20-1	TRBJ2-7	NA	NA	TGCAGTGCTAGCGGACAGCTCTCCTACGAGCAGTACTTC	CSASGQLSYEQYF
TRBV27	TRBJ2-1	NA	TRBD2	TGTGCCAGCCTCCGGAGCGGGGGGTCCTACAATGAGCAGTTCTTC	CASLRSGGSYNEQFF
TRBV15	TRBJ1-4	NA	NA	TGTGCCACCGGGCAGGAGAATGAAAAACTGTTTTTT	CATGQENEKLFF